These 8 T cell receptor beta chains share one sample of origin, sequenced in a study of T cells after yellow fever vaccination (dated by TCRdb to the late 2010s). The intended sense of this specimen's treatment or condition label: live attenuated yellow fever vaccine strain. Preparation of the library involved 5' RACE. TCRdb shows the sequencer as Illumina HiSeq 2500. TCRdb redid the processing of the public reads, applying fastp at Q25 and MiXCR, and retained in-frame beta chains. Rows are unified per CDR3 protein, each entry keeping the most common DNA and genes. This sample gives roughly 74,000 distinct CDR3 sequences in total; roughly 6.9% of them show up just once. Clones ranked in the top ten supply 35% of the sample. The input for sequencing was CD8+ T cells sorted from PBMCs, taken 5 to 6 days after the first yellow fever vaccination. These TCRs come from a man aged 18 to 35 who received the YFV17D yellow fever vaccine.

The chain joins TRBV11-1 to TRBJ1-3; TRBD1 agrees at 8 bases. The CDR3 spans 15 residues. The germline CDR1 and CDR2 sequences are SGHAT and FQDESV (reference sequence). The ends lost 4 bases at V and 3 bases at J; junction bases unmatched: 5. The CDR3: CASSSTRGLGNTIYF. The CDR3 DNA follows: TGTGCCAGCAGCTCCACCAGGGGGCTTGGAAACACCATATATTTT.

This clonotype was counted between two and nine times. The rearrangement uses TRBV7-9 and TRBJ2-2; D remains unclear. Germline CDR1 and CDR2: SEHNR and FQNEAQ (reference sequence). The ends were cut back, 4 bases at V and 0 bases at J, with 12 bases in the middle. The CDR3 is 16 residues long. The CDR3 region has the DNA TGTGCCAGCAGCTCCTTGACAAATGCGAACACCGGGGAGCTGTTTTTT. It encodes CASSSLTNANTGELFF.

This clonotype was picked up a small number of times. The gene calls are TRBV10-3 and TRBJ1-1; no clear D. Trimming removed 7 bases at V and 1 base at J, with 7 bases between. From germline, CDR1 is ENHRY and CDR2 SYGVKD. The CDR3 extends over 12 amino acids. The CDR3 spells CAIKTENTEAFF. CDR3 nucleotides: TGTGCCATCAAGACCGAGAACACTGAAGCTTTCTTT.

This clonotype has at least ten counts. V is TRBV29-1 and J is TRBJ1-5; the D gene is possibly TRBD1 (5 bases). The CDR3 is 14 amino acids. Germline V gene data show CDR1 as SQVTM and CDR2 as ANQGSEA. Trimming pared 7 bases from V and 3 bases from J, leaving 16 bases between. CDR3 amino acids: CSAERGSDNQPQHF. The CDR3 DNA sequence: TGCAGCGCCGAGAGGGGCAGCGACAATCAGCCCCAGCATTTT.

CDR3 residues: CASRGTSGGSTDTQYF. The DNA of the CDR3 is TGTGCCAGCAGGGGGACTAGCGGGGGGTCCACAGATACGCAGTATTTT. J is TRBJ2-3 and V is TRBV6-1; 15 nucleotides align to TRBD2. Germline V gives CDR1 MNHNS, CDR2 SASEGT. J was trimmed by 2 bases and V by 6 bases; bases with no gene match: 3. The CDR3 covers 16 residues.

Concerning this clonotype itself: At one end the junction does not follow the germline gene, possibly because of a read error. This chain connects TRBV9 to TRBJ2-1, with TRBD2 identical over 9 bases. The CDR3 length is 16 residues. CDR1 and CDR2 (germline): SGDLS, YYNGEE. The CDR3, as DNA: TGTCCCAGCAGCGCCCCAACCGGGACTAGCTCCAATGAGCAGTTCTTC. This translates into CPSSAPTGTSSNEQFF.

This chain uses TRBV5-5 with TRBJ2-1, with 10 bases fitting TRBD2. The CDR3 consists of 14 residues. Germline assignment: CDR1 SGHKS and CDR2 YYEKEE (reference sequence). Losses at the gene ends were 5 bases for V and 5 bases for J; bases not matched to a gene: 4. The CDR3, as DNA: TGTGCCAGCAGAGGAGCGGGGGGGGACAATGAGCAGTTCTTC. The encoded protein is CASRGAGGDNEQFF.

There are many counts of this clonotype. In nucleotides, the CDR3 is TGCGCCAGCAGCGGGGTGGGACACAGCACCGGGGAGCTGTTTTTT. It is translated as CASSGVGHSTGELFF. This sequence joins TRBV10-2 and TRBJ2-2; D is perhaps TRBD1 (6 bases). CDR1 is WSHSY, CDR2 SAAADI, per germline. The CDR3 totals 15 residues. With 6 bases removed from V and 4 bases from J, the gap between germline ends came to 15 bases.